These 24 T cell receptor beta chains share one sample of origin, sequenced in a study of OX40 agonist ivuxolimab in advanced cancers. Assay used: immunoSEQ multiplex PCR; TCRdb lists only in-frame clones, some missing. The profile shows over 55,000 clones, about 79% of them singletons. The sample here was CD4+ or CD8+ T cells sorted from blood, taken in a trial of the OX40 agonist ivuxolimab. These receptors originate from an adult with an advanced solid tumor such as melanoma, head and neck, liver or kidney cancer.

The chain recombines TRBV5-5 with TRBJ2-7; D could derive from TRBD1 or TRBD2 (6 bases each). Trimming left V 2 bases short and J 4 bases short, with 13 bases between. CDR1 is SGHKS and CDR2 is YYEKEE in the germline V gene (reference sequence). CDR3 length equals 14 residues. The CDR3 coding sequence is TGTGCCAGCAGCTTCTCGGGGGCGGGTTACGAGCAGTACTTC. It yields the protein CASSFSGAGYEQYF.

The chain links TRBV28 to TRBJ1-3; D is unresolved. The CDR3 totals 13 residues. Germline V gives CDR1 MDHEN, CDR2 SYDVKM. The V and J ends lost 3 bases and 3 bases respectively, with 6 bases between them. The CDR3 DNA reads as TGTGCCAGCAGTTTCCCGAGTGGAAACACCATATATTTT. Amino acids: CASSFPSGNTIYF.

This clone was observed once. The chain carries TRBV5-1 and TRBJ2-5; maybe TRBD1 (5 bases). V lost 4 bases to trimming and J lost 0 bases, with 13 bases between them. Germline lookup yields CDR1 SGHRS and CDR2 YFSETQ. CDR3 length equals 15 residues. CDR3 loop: CASSHVEDNQETQYF. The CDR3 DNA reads TGCGCCAGCAGCCATGTCGAGGACAACCAAGAGACCCAGTACTTC.

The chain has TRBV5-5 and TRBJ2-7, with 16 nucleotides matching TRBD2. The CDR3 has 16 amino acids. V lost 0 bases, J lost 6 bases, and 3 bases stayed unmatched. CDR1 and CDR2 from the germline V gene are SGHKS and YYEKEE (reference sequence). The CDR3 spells CASSLEGTSGRGEQYF. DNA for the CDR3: TGTGCCAGCAGCTTGGAAGGGACTAGCGGGAGGGGCGAGCAGTACTTC.

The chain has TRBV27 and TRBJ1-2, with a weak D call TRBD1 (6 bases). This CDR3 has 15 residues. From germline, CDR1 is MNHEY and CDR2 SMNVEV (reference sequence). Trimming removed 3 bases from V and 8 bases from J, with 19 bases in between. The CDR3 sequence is CASSFLGARVEGYTF. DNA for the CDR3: TGTGCCAGCAGTTTTTTGGGGGCGCGGGTCGAGGGCTACACCTTC.

CDR3 sequence (DNA): TGTGCCAGCAGTTTATCCTCGGGAGCGGCAGATACGCAGTATTTT. It is translated as CASSLSSGAADTQYF. The chain combines TRBV28 with TRBJ2-3; TRBD2 is a possible D gene (6 bases). This CDR3 region has 15 residues. V lost 1 base, J lost 4 bases, and 12 bases lay in between. The germline CDR1 and CDR2 sequences are MDHEN and SYDVKM.

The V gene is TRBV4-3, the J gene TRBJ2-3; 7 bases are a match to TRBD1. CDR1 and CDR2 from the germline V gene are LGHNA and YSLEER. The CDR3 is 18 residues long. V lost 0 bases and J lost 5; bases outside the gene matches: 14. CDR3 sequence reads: CASSQDWLGRGRRDTQYF. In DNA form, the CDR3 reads TGCGCCAGCAGCCAAGATTGGTTGGGCAGGGGGAGAAGAGATACGCAGTATTTT.

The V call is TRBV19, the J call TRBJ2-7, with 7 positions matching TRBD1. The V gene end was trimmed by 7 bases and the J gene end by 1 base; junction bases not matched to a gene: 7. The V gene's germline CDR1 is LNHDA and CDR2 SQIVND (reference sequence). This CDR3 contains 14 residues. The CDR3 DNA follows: TGTGCCAGTACCCGGGACAGCCTTTCCTACGAGCAGTACTTC. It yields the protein CASTRDSLSYEQYF.

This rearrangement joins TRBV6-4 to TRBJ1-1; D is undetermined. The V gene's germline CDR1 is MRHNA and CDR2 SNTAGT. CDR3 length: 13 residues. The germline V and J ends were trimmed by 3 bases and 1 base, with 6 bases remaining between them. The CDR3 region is CASSEQANTEAFF. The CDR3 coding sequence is TGTGCCAGCAGTGAACAAGCGAACACTGAAGCTTTCTTT.

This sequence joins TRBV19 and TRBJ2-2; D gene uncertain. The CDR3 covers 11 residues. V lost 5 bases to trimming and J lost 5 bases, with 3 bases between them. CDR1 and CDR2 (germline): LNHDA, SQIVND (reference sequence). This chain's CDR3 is CASSLTGELFF. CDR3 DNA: TGTGCCAGTAGTCTTACCGGGGAGCTGTTTTTT.

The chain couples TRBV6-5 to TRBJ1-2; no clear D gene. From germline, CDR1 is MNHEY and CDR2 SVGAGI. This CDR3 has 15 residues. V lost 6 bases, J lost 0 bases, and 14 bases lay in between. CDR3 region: CASSSPSNTNYGYTF. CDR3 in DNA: TGTGCCAGCAGCTCACCTTCGAACACTAACTATGGCTACACCTTC.

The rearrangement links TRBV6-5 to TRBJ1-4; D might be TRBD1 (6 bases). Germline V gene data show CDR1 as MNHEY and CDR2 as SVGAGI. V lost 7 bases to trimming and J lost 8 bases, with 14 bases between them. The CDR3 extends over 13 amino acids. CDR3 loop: CASNQGLYEKLFF. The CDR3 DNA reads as TGTGCCAGCAACCAGGGGCTTTACGAAAAACTGTTTTTT.

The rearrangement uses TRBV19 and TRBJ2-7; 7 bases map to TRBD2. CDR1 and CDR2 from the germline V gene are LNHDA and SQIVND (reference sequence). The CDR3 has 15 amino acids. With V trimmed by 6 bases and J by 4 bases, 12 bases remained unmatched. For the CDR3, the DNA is TGTGCCAGTAGCCCAAGGGCGGGAGACACATACGAGCAGTACTTC. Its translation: CASSPRAGDTYEQYF.

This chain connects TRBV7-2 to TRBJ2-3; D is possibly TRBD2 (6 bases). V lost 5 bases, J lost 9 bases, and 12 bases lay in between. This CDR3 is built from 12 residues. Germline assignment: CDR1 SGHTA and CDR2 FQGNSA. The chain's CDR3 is CASSRGLDTQYF. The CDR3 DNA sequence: TGTGCCAGCAGCCGGGGACTTGACACGCAGTATTTT.

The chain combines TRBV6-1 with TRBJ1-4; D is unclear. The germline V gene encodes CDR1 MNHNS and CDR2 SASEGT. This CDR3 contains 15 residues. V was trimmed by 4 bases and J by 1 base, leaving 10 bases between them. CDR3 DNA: TGTGCCAGCAGTGTACTTTCGGGAACTAATGAAAAACTGTTTTTT. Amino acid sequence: CASSVLSGTNEKLFF.

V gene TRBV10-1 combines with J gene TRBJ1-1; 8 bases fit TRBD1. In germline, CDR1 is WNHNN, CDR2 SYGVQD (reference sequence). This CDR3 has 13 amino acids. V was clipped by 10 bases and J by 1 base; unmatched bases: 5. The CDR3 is CATRDRRNTEAFF. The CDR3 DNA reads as TGCGCCACACGGGACAGGAGGAACACTGAAGCTTTCTTT.

CDR3 coding DNA: TGTGCCACCCAGGGGGCAGTCTCCTACGAGCAGTACTTC. Protein product: CATQGAVSYEQYF. V is TRBV2 and J is TRBJ2-5, with 8 bases aligning to TRBD1. The J call may not be correct, given that the DNA end is closer to TRBJ2-7. CDR3 size: 13 residues. Germline CDR1 and CDR2: SNHLY and FYNNEI.

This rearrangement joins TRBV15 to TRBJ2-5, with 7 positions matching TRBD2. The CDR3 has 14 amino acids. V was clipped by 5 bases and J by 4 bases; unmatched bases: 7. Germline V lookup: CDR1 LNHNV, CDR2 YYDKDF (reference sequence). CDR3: CATSFLTSRETQYF. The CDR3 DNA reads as TGTGCCACCAGCTTCCTGACTAGCAGAGAGACCCAGTACTTC.

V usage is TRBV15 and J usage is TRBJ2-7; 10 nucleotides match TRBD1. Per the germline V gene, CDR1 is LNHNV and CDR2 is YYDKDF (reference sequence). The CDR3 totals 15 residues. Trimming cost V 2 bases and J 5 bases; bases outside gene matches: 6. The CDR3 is CATSRFGQGVNEQYF. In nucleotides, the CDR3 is TGTGCCACCAGCAGATTCGGACAGGGGGTCAACGAGCAGTACTTC.

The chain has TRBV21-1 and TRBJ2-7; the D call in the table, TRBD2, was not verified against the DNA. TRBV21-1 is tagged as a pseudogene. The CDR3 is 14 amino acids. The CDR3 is CASSKPFVCGEQYF. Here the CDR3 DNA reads TGTGCCAGCAGCAAGCCCTTCGTCTGCGGCGAGCAGTACTTC.

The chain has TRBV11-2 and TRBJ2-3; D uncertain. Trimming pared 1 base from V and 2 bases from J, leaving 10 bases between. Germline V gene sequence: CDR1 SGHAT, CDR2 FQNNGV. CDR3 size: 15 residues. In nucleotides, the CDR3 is TGTGCCAGCAGCTTAGCTAGAGAGACCACAGATACGCAGTATTTT. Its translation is CASSLARETTDTQYF.

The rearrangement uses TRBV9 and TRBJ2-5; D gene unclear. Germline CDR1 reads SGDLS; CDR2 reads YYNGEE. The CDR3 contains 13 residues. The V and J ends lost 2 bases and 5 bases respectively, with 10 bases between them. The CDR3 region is CASSVNSLETQYF. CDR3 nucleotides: TGTGCCAGCAGCGTCAACTCCCTCGAGACCCAGTACTTC.

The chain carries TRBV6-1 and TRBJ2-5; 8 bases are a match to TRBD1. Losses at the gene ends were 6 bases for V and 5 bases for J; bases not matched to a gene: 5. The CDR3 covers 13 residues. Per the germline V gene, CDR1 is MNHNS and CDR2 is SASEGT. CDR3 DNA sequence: TGTGCCAGCAGCCCGACAGGGGCGGAGACCCAGTACTTC. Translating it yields CASSPTGAETQYF.

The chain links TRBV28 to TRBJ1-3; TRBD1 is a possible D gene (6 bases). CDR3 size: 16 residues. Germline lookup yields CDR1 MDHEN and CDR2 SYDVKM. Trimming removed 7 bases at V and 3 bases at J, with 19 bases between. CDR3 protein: CASTSGGRVDGNTIYF. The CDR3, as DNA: TGTGCCAGCACTTCTGGGGGCAGGGTCGATGGAAACACCATATATTTT.